The 8 T cell receptor beta chains reported below all come from one sample, sequenced in a study of cytomegalovirus exposure and HLA in healthy donors (TCRdb year 2017). The receptor library was made with the immunoSEQ multiplex PCR assay. A mixture of 60 forward primers for TCR Vbeta segments and 13 reverse primers for TCR Jbeta segments was used in the multiplex PCR. What TCRdb holds here is the immuneACCESS table cut down to in-frame rearrangements. Part of the clones is not present; checked against another copy, under half of the missing clones reflect an unresolved V gene, and the others are unexplained. The sample yields under 150,000 clones; 81% were counted once. The ten largest clones take up under 2% of the sample. Material for sequencing was PBMCs. These receptors originate from a man aged 18 to 29 in good health and CMV-seronegative.

This clone was seen a few times. V gene TRBV2 combines with J gene TRBJ1-1, with D maybe TRBD1 (6 bases). Germline assignment: CDR1 SNHLY and CDR2 FYNNEI. The CDR3 covers 14 residues. Deletions cut 8 bases from V and 5 bases from J, with 18 bases between. The CDR3 coding sequence is TGTGCCAGCCAGCGGGGGCAGGGAGGTACTGAAGCTTTCTTT. Translation gives CASQRGQGGTEAFF.

The V call is TRBV11-2, the J call TRBJ2-3; 8 bases match TRBD2. CDR1 is SGHAT, CDR2 FQNNGV, per germline. Trimming removed 6 bases from V and 2 bases from J; junction bases left unmatched: 19. The length of the CDR3 is 19 residues. The CDR3 DNA is TGTGCCAGCAGTTCCTCCCCGGGCCAGCGGGGGATCGACACAGATACGCAGTATTTT. Its translation: CASSSSPGQRGIDTDTQYF.

In its sample, this clone was seen a few times. The rearrangement uses TRBV4-1 and TRBJ2-5; maybe TRBD2 (6 bases). With 0 bases removed from V and 4 bases from J, the gap between germline ends came to 15 bases. In germline, CDR1 is MGHRA, CDR2 YSYEKL. The CDR3 spans 16 residues. The CDR3 nucleotides are TGCGCCAGCAGCCAAGAATCTTCCGGGGGAAGAGAGACCCAGTACTTC. Protein product: CASSQESSGGRETQYF.

The V gene is TRBV7-9, the J gene TRBJ1-2, with TRBD1 matching over 9 bases. The CDR3 has 16 residues. CDR1 and CDR2 from the germline V gene are SEHNR and FQNEAQ (reference sequence). The trim removed 5 bases at V and 1 base at J, leaving 8 bases unmatched. The CDR3 is CASSPDRDRVNYGYTF. CDR3 sequence (DNA): TGTGCCAGCAGCCCTGACCGGGACAGGGTTAACTATGGCTACACCTTC.

The rearrangement joins TRBV19 to TRBJ2-2, with D maybe TRBD2 (5 bases). The CDR3 spans 15 residues. V lost 6 bases to trimming and J lost 4 bases, with 15 bases between them. Germline CDR1 reads LNHDA; CDR2 reads SQIVND (reference sequence). CDR3 in DNA: TGTGCCAGTAGCCGGGTAGCGCTCAGCACCGGGGAGCTGTTTTTT. Amino acid sequence: CASSRVALSTGELFF.

The chain has TRBV5-4 and TRBJ2-1; 7 bases line up with TRBD1. CDR1 is SGHNT and CDR2 is YYREEE in the germline V gene (reference sequence). The CDR3 spans 15 residues. Losses at the gene ends were 4 bases for V and 1 base for J; bases not matched to a gene: 5. CDR3 coding DNA: TGTGCCAGCAGCAGGCAGGGACAGTCCTACAATGAGCAGTTCTTC. This codes for CASSRQGQSYNEQFF.

This clone has only one observation. The J gene is TRBJ1-1, the V gene TRBV7-9; D is uncertain. Trimming took 1 base from V and 6 from J, leaving 6 bases between them. The germline CDR1 and CDR2 sequences are SEHNR and FQNEAQ (reference sequence). The CDR3 extends over 12 amino acids. The CDR3 DNA reads TGTGCCAGCAGCTTAGGGGGAGCTGAAGCTTTCTTT. Its translation: CASSLGGAEAFF. The full variable domain, rest sourced from reference TRBV7-9 and TRBJ1-1, is DTGVSQNPRHKITKRGQNVTFRCDPISEHNRLYWYRQTLGQGPEFLTYFQNEAQLEKSRLLSDRFSAERPKGSFSTLEIQRTEQGDSAMYLCASSLGGAEAFFGQGTRLTVV.

This clone was seen more than once but under ten times. This chain's CDR3 is CAISESSGGAGDTQYF. As DNA, the CDR3 is TGTGCCATCAGTGAGAGTAGCGGGGGGGCAGGAGATACGCAGTATTTT. This sequence joins TRBV10-3 and TRBJ2-3; 11 positions match TRBD2. Germline trimming cut 2 bases from V and 5 bases from J; bases unmatched to any gene: 6. Per the germline V gene, CDR1 is ENHRY and CDR2 is SYGVKD. This CDR3 is 16 amino acids long.